Here is one T cell receptor (beta chain) with its context. Its antigen is unknown. This sample is part of a study of T cell responses to AZD1222 COVID-19 vaccine. Study results and caveats: Females made up more of the donors, who were largely white British, and clonal diversity may have come out too low. There were repertoire samples only from the period after the peak T cell response.

Only in-frame clones appear in the TCRdb table, and some are missing; sequencing was by immunoSEQ multiplex PCR. There are 100,000 to 150,000 clones in the sample; 75% to 90% occur only once, and more than 9.5% lies in the top ten. V dropped 2 bases and J dropped 7 bases, with 18 bases sitting between them. The CDR3 runs 15 residues. CDR1 and CDR2 (germline): SGHKS, YYEKEE (reference sequence). This clonotype was obtained from an adult in good health. The chain couples TRBV5-5 to TRBJ1-2; D is perhaps TRBD1 (5 bases). The sample was peripheral blood, taken on day 0 of MenACWY control vaccination. CDR3 loop: CASSFRDPRAGGYTF. The CDR3 coding sequence is TGTGCCAGCAGCTTCCGGGACCCCAGGGCTGGTGGCTACACCTTC.